The rows below give T cell receptor beta chains drawn from one sample of a study of cytomegalovirus exposure and HLA in healthy donors. Sequencing was performed with immunoSEQ multiplex PCR; in TCRdb, only in-frame clones are kept and a portion is missing. The repertoire holds 60,000 to 70,000 clones, roughly 77% seen once, with around 25% in the top ten. The sample comprised PBMCs. These receptors all come from a woman aged 40 to 50 in good health and CMV-seropositive. Each CDR3 is given with its conserved first and last residue. A D gene is named only where the DNA matches it firmly. The listing skips clone size in some rows; elsewhere it reads once, few, many or a size class.

abundance	d_gene	v_gene	j_gene	CDR3nt	CDR3aa
few	TRBD1	TRBV2	TRBJ1-5	TGTGCCAGCAGTACCGACAGGGGAGGTCAGCCCCAGCATTTT	CASSTDRGGQPQHF
once	TRBD2	TRBV7-2	TRBJ2-7	TGTGCCAGCAGCCTGCGGGCGGGGGTGGACGAGCAGTACTTC	CASSLRAGVDEQYF
-	-	TRBV5-1	TRBJ1-2	TGCGCCAGCAGCCCCGGACAGCTTAACTATGGCTACACCTTC	CASSPGQLNYGYTF
-	TRBD1	TRBV25-1	TRBJ2-2	TGTGCCAGCACCAAGACGACAGGGGAAGCCGGGGAGCTGTTTTTT	CASTKTTGEAGELFF
few	TRBD1	TRBV2	TRBJ1-4	TGTGCCAGCAGACAGGGGGCGCGGGGTGAAAAACTGTTTTTT	CASRQGARGEKLFF
-	TRBD2	TRBV4-3	TRBJ2-3	TGCGCCAGCAGCCAACAAGTATATGGACTAGCGGGGGAGGAACCTCGCACAGATACGCAGTATTTT	CASSQQVYGLAGEEPRTDTQYF
-	TRBD2	TRBV15	TRBJ2-7	TGTGCCACCAGCAGAGATAAAGCTAGCGGGGACTACGAGCAGTACTTC	CATSRDKASGDYEQYF
-	-	TRBV5-1	TRBJ2-7	TGCGCCAGCAGCTTAAATCAGCCCGGGAATGCCGAGCAGTACTTC	CASSLNQPGNAEQYF
-	-	TRBV6-1	TRBJ2-7	TGTGCCAGCAGTGAAGGTCCGACTACCGCCTACGAGCAGTACTTC	CASSEGPTTAYEQYF
once	-	TRBV5-1	TRBJ1-1	TGCGCCAGCAGCTCGGGGGAAGGGATCACTGAAGCTTTCTTT	CASSSGEGITEAFF
few	TRBD1	TRBV7-2	TRBJ2-7	TGTGCCAGCAGCATCAGGGGGTTGGGGGAGCAGTACTTC	CASSIRGLGEQYF
-	TRBD2	TRBV5-1	TRBJ2-1	TGCGCCAGCAGCTTGGGACTAGCGGGGGGAAACAATGAGCAGTTCTTC	CASSLGLAGGNNEQFF
-	-	TRBV19	TRBJ2-3	TGTGCCACCACAAGGCGGGATACGCAGTATTTT	CATTRRDTQYF
-	TRBD2	TRBV6-5	TRBJ2-1	TGTGCCAGCAGTTTCGGGTGGCCTAGCGGGGGTAATGAGCAGTTCTTC	CASSFGWPSGGNEQFF
-	-	TRBV11-2	TRBJ2-3	TGTGCCAGCAGCTATCGGACGGGAAGCACAGATACGCAGTATTTT	CASSYRTGSTDTQYF
-	TRBD1	TRBV5-1	TRBJ1-5	TGCGCCAGCAGCTTGGGGACAGGTCGAAATCAGCCCCAGCATTTT	CASSLGTGRNQPQHF
-	-	TRBV27	TRBJ2-7	TGTGCCAGCAGTCAAATTTTGGACAGTTTCTACGAGCAGTACTTC	CASSQILDSFYEQYF
once	TRBD1	TRBV6-6	TRBJ1-1	TGTGCCAGCAGGACAGGGGGCGAAGCTTTCTTT	CASRTGGEAFF
-	-	TRBV7-9	TRBJ2-7	TGTGCCAGCAGCTCGGGGGTGAGGGGCGAGCAGTACTTC	CASSSGVRGEQYF
-	-	TRBV9	TRBJ2-7	TGTGCCAGCAGCGCCAGGGCCGTTGCCTACGAGCAGTACTTC	CASSARAVAYEQYF
-	-	TRBV28	TRBJ1-5	TGTGCCAGCAGTTTAATGGCTGGGCGAGTTCAGCCCCAGCATTTT	CASSLMAGRVQPQHF
-	TRBD1	TRBV7-9	TRBJ1-2	TGTGCCACCTTCCGGACAGGGGGCTATGGCTACACCTTC	CATFRTGGYGYTF
once	-	TRBV5-6	TRBJ1-1	TGTGCCAGCAGCCTTCGGGGAGTTGGGGGGTTGTTAATTGAAGCTTTCTTT	CASSLRGVGGLLIEAFF
-	TRBD1	TRBV5-8	TRBJ1-2	TGTGCCAGCAGCTTCAGGGGGCGCCTTAATCCTAACTATGGCTACACCTTC	CASSFRGRLNPNYGYTF
few	-	TRBV30	TRBJ1-2	TGTGCCTGGAGTGTCGCGGGGACGTATGGCTACACCTTC	CAWSVAGTYGYTF
-	TRBD2	TRBV7-2	TRBJ2-7	TGTGCCGCTGGGGAGCGGGGGTTAACCTACGAGCAGTACTTC	CAAGERGLTYEQYF
-	-	TRBV28	TRBJ1-2	TGTGCCAGCAGTTCCCTAATGGGTGGTTCGGGAGGCTACACCTTC	CASSSLMGGSGGYTF
-	-	TRBV5-1	TRBJ2-1	TGCGCCAGCAGCTTGGAGCCCTTGAATGAGCAGTTCTTC	CASSLEPLNEQFF
-	-	TRBV7-6	TRBJ2-7	TGTGCCAGCAGTTTTGGCGGATCTTCCTACGAGCAGTACTTC	CASSFGGSSYEQYF
-	TRBD2	TRBV28	TRBJ2-7	TGTGCCAGCAGTTTAGTCAGGGAGGGCCTCTACGAGCAGTACTTC	CASSLVREGLYEQYF
-	TRBD1	TRBV5-1	TRBJ1-6	TGCGCCAGCAGCTTCTACTCTATCCGACAGGGAAGTAATTCACCCCTCCACTTT	CASSFYSIRQGSNSPLHF
-	-	TRBV7-9	TRBJ1-3	TGTGCCAGCAGCTTATCAGGAAACACCATATATTTT	CASSLSGNTIYF
-	-	TRBV19	TRBJ1-1	TGTGCCAGTAGTCCTCCTGGTCTCCTGAGGACTGAAGCTTTCTTT	CASSPPGLLRTEAFF
-	TRBD1	TRBV13	TRBJ1-4	TGTGCCAGCAGCCCACAGGGGACTTTTAATGAAAAACTGTTTTTT	CASSPQGTFNEKLFF
-	TRBD2	TRBV6-4	TRBJ2-1	TGTGCCAGCAGTGACGAAGCGGGGGGGCCTGGTGAGCAGTTCTTC	CASSDEAGGPGEQFF
-	-	TRBV5-1	TRBJ2-7	TGCGCCAGCAGCTTCCGGGAGTCCTACGAGCAGTACTTC	CASSFRESYEQYF
-	TRBD1	TRBV5-1	TRBJ1-1	TGCGCCAGCAGCCTACCGGGACAGCCGAACACTGAAGCTTTCTTT	CASSLPGQPNTEAFF
few	TRBD2	TRBV7-8	TRBJ2-1	TGTGCCAGCAGCTTATCGGACGGGGGGATCCTGGGGAATGAGCAGTTCTTC	CASSLSDGGILGNEQFF
once	TRBD2	TRBV29-1	TRBJ2-1	TGCAGCGTTGAAGAAGGGTCGGGGGGGTTCGGCAATGAGCAGTTCTTC	CSVEEGSGGFGNEQFF
-	TRBD1	TRBV6-6	TRBJ1-5	TGTGCCAGCTCACAGGGGCCAAGGGAGCCCCAGCATTTT	CASSQGPREPQHF
-	-	TRBV7-9	TRBJ2-3	TGTGCCAGCAGCTCTAGCCGACACACAGATACGCAGTATTTT	CASSSSRHTDTQYF
few	-	TRBV4-1	TRBJ1-5	TGCGCCAGCAGCCAATCTGAGAGAAATCAGCCCCAGCATTTT	CASSQSERNQPQHF
few	-	TRBV9	TRBJ2-3	TGTGCCAGCAGCGTAGAAGGATCGACCCAGGGTTGGAGCACAGATACGCAGTATTTT	CASSVEGSTQGWSTDTQYF
-	-	TRBV21-1	TRBJ1-1	TGTGCCAGCAGCGCTTGGACAGGGACGAACACTGAAGCTTTCTTT	CASSAWTGTNTEAFF
-	-	TRBV18	TRBJ1-5	TGTGCCAGCTCATCCATGGTCGCTCAGAATCAGCCCCAGCATTTT	CASSSMVAQNQPQHF
-	TRBD1	TRBV5-1	TRBJ2-3	TGCGCCAGCGGCGACAGGGAAAGCACAGATACGCAGTATTTT	CASGDRESTDTQYF
-	-	TRBV9	TRBJ2-3	TGTGCCAGCAGGGGGACTTCCGGGGCAGATACGCAGTATTTT	CASRGTSGADTQYF
-	-	TRBV11-3	TRBJ2-7	TGTGCCAGCAGCTTCGACAGGGGAGGGGAGCAGTACTTC	CASSFDRGGEQYF
-	-	TRBV19	TRBJ2-7	TGTGCCAGTAGTCCGGACTGGGAAAGCTCCTACGAGCAGTACTTC	CASSPDWESSYEQYF
-	-	TRBV18	TRBJ2-7	TGTGCCAGCTCACCACCGTCCAGGCAATCCTACGAGCAGTACTTC	CASSPPSRQSYEQYF
few	TRBD2	TRBV2	TRBJ2-1	TGTGCCAGCAGTGAAGAGAGCGGGGGCCTCCTGGGGCAGTTCTTC	CASSEESGGLLGQFF